What follows are 28 T cell receptor beta chains derived from one specimen sequenced in a study of CD8+CD57+ T cells in acquired aplastic anemia (dated by TCRdb to 2017 to 2018). The instrument was an Illumina HiSeq 2000. Genomic DNA served as template for TCR beta VDJ combination and CDR3 sequence profiling. TCRdb handled the public reads itself, with Q25 trimming in fastp and clone calling in MiXCR, and kept productive beta chains. Each entry merges the rows of one CDR3 protein and shows their most common DNA and genes. This sample gives 150,000 to 200,000 distinct CDR3 sequences in total; about 48% of them show up just once. 1.1% of the sample is taken by the ten largest. Sequencing input: sorted CD4+, CD8+, or CD8+CD57+ T cells (not recorded which) from PBMCs. The receptors here all came from a human donor in good health.

This clonotype was seen at least ten times. The V call is TRBV2, the J call TRBJ2-3, with 9 bases fitting TRBD2. Losses at the gene ends were 8 bases for V and 2 bases for J; bases not matched to a gene: 5. There are 14 residues in the CDR3. Germline-derived CDR1 and CDR2 are SNHLY and FYNNEI. DNA of the CDR3: TGTGCCAGCCGACTAGCGGAAACCACAGATACGCAGTATTTT. Amino acid sequence: CASRLAETTDTQYF.

This rearrangement joins TRBV11-2 to TRBJ1-5; perhaps TRBD1 as D (6 bases). V lost 5 bases to trimming and J lost 3 bases, with 14 bases between them. CDR1 is SGHAT, CDR2 FQNNGV, per germline. This CDR3 has 15 amino acids. CDR3 nucleotides: TGTGCCAGCAGCCAAAAAGGGGGGGACAATCAGCCCCAGCATTTT. Encoded protein: CASSQKGGDNQPQHF.

This clonotype was counted only a few times. The CDR3 loop is CASRPGGRGQPQHF. The CDR3 nucleotides read TGTGCCAGCAGACCAGGGGGTCGGGGTCAGCCCCAGCATTTT. V usage is TRBV12-3 or TRBV12-4 and J usage is TRBJ1-5; TRBD1 matches 7 bases. The CDR3 loop spans 14 amino acids. V dropped 6 bases and J dropped 6; count of bases not matched to a gene: 8.

To note about this clonotype: A clone one base away is much larger, so this may be a read error. The rearrangement uses TRBV14 and TRBJ2-5; 7 bases line up with TRBD2. The CDR3 covers 14 residues. Germline CDR1 reads SGHDN; CDR2 reads FVKESK. In DNA, the CDR3 is TGTGCCAGCAGCCCAAGGACTAGACAAGAGACCCGGTACTTC. This sequence encodes CASSPRTRQETRYF.

V gene TRBV7-8 combines with J gene TRBJ1-5; D unresolved. The V and J ends lost 4 bases and 10 bases respectively, with 11 bases between them. Germline-derived CDR1 and CDR2 are SGHVS and FQNEAQ. The CDR3 extends over 12 amino acids. The CDR3, as DNA: TGTGCCAGCAGCTCCGGGCTTACTCCCCAGCATTTT. Its translation is CASSSGLTPQHF.

Concerning this clonotype: A much larger clone is a single base away; this may be a read error. V gene TRBV9 combines with J gene TRBJ1-5; D unclear. The CDR3 has 14 residues. In germline, CDR1 is SGDLS, CDR2 YYNGEE. The CDR3 reads CASGVDSNNQPQHF. The CDR3 DNA is TGTGCCAGCGGCGTAGATTCAAACAATCAGCCCCAGCATTTT.

The CDR3 protein is CAIRGGTGGYEQYF. The CDR3 DNA reads as TGTGCCATCAGGGGAGGGACAGGGGGCTACGAGCAGTACTTC. The chain carries TRBV10-3 and TRBJ2-5; the match to TRBD1 covers 11 bases. The DNA end lines up better with TRBJ2-7; the J call may be wrong. The germline CDR1 and CDR2 sequences are ENHRY and SYGVKD. This CDR3 comprises 14 residues.

This clonotype was seen only a few times. A read error is possible here, since a much larger clone lies one base away. V usage is TRBV10-3 and J usage is TRBJ1-1, with 9 positions matching TRBD1. Unmatched junction bases numbered 8, after V lost 3 bases and J lost 6 bases. CDR3 length equals 15 residues. The germline V gene encodes CDR1 ENHRY and CDR2 SYGVKD. The CDR3 nucleotides read TGTGCCATCAGTGAATGGACAGGGGCAAACGCTGAAGCTTTCTTT. This encodes CAISEWTGANAEAFF.

This chain connects TRBV18 to TRBJ2-1; D ambiguous. Per germline, CDR1 KGHSH and CDR2 LQKENI. The CDR3 length is 13 residues. V was pared by 2 bases and J by 8 bases, with 10 bases between. CDR3 DNA sequence: TGTGCCAGCTCACCAGATAGGATATATGAGCAGTTCTTC. This sequence encodes CASSPDRIYEQFF. The full variable domain, its missing parts supplied by reference TRBV18 and TRBJ2-1, is NAGVMQNPRHLVRRRGQEARLRCSPMKGHSHVYWYRQLPEEGLKFMVYLQKENIIDESGMPKERFSAEFPKEGPSILRIQQVVRGDSAAYFCASSPDRIYEQFFGPGTRLTVL.

This rearrangement joins TRBV11-1 to TRBJ2-1; 11 bases line up with TRBD2. From germline, CDR1 is SGHAT and CDR2 FQDESV (reference sequence). CDR3 size: 15 residues. With V trimmed by 2 bases and J by 7 bases, 4 bases remained unmatched. CDR3 protein: CASSLIAGGTNEQFF. The CDR3 DNA reads TGTGCCAGCAGCTTAATAGCGGGGGGGACAAATGAGCAGTTCTTC.

Only a few counts were recorded for this clonotype. The chain combines TRBV6-1 with TRBJ2-1, with D perhaps matching TRBD2 (7 bases). V lost 1 base, J lost 4 bases, and 14 bases lay in between. CDR3 length: 16 residues. Germline lookup yields CDR1 MNHNS and CDR2 SASEGT. The CDR3 spells CASSEVGGGNYNEQFF. Written as DNA, the CDR3 is TGTGCCAGCAGTGAAGTAGGGGGGGGCAATTACAATGAGCAGTTCTTC.

Ten or more counts support this clonotype. The chain has TRBV20-1 and TRBJ2-1; 10 nucleotides align to TRBD2. This CDR3 comprises 15 residues. V lost 0 bases to trimming and J lost 4 bases; unmatched junction nucleotides: 3. Germline CDR1 DFQATT, CDR2 SNEGSKA (reference sequence). The CDR3 DNA reads TGCAGTGCTAGAGAAAGGACTAGCGGATACAATGAGCAGTTCTTC. It codes for CSARERTSGYNEQFF.

The chain joins TRBV4-1 to TRBJ2-5, with D perhaps given as TRBD1 or TRBD2 (5 bases each). Trimming left V 2 bases short and J 4 bases short, with 11 bases between. This CDR3 spans 14 amino acids. Germline assignment: CDR1 MGHRA and CDR2 YSYEKL. This CDR3 is CASSQWGNGETQYF. The CDR3 DNA reads as TGCGCCAGCAGCCAATGGGGGAACGGAGAGACCCAGTACTTC.

This clonotype appeared many times. V gene TRBV2 combines with J gene TRBJ2-7; TRBD2 is a possible D gene (7 bases). Between the trimmed V and J ends, which lost 6 bases and 2 bases, there was a span of 26 bases. This CDR3 contains 18 residues. CDR1 is SNHLY, CDR2 FYNNEI, per germline. Here the CDR3 DNA reads TGTGCCAGCAGGGGCGGGGGCAGAAGTCGAATTAAGCCCTACGAGCAGTACTTC. Its protein is CASRGGGRSRIKPYEQYF.

The rearrangement links TRBV7-8 to TRBJ1-1; D ambiguous. The germline gives CDR1 SGHVS, CDR2 FQNEAQ. The CDR3 extends over 14 amino acids. Trimming took off 5 bases at V and 4 bases at J, with 14 bases between the two ends. In nucleotides, the CDR3 is TGTGCCAGCAGCCCTGGGAGGCTAGGCACTGAAGCTTTCTTT. It translates to CASSPGRLGTEAFF.

Concerning this clonotype itself: This may come from a read error, since a much larger clone is one base off. The conserved phenylalanine or tryptophan normally closing the CDR3 is absent here, so this likely arose from a read error. The rearrangement joins TRBV5-6 to TRBJ1-1; D remains ambiguous. The germline V gene encodes CDR1 SGHDT and CDR2 YYEEEE. CDR3 length: 15 amino acids. The germline V and J ends were trimmed by 1 base and 0 bases, with 10 bases remaining between them. The CDR3 reads CASSLFPEVNTEAFS. The CDR3 region has the DNA TGTGCCAGCAGCTTGTTTCCAGAAGTGAACACTGAAGCTTTCTCT.

The chain combines TRBV29-1 with TRBJ2-7; TRBD1 matches at 9 bases. This CDR3 contains 13 residues. Unmatched junction bases numbered 10, after V lost 7 bases and J lost 6 bases. Looked up from germline, CDR1 is SQVTM and CDR2 is ANQGSEA. CDR3 DNA sequence: TGCAGCGGACAACGGGACAGGGTAAGCGAGCAGTACTTC. Translation gives CSGQRDRVSEQYF.

This clonotype occurred many times. The chain recombines TRBV12-3 or TRBV12-4 with TRBJ2-7, with D possibly being TRBD2 (6 bases). CDR3 length equals 14 residues. Trimming removed 5 bases from V and 3 bases from J, with 14 bases in between. CDR3 DNA sequence: TGTGCCAGCAGTAGGGCGGGGCGCGACTACGAGCAGTACTTC. Protein: CASSRAGRDYEQYF.

This rearrangement joins TRBV24-1 to TRBJ1-5; no clear D. V lost 5 bases to trimming and J lost 9 bases, with 10 bases between them. CDR1 and CDR2 (germline): KGHDR, SFDVKD. The CDR3 loop spans 12 amino acids. The CDR3: CATSAQGWPQHF. The CDR3 DNA reads as TGTGCCACCAGTGCTCAAGGTTGGCCCCAGCATTTT.

This clonotype occurred many times. This chain uses TRBV11-2 with TRBJ2-3; 7 positions agree with TRBD2. This CDR3 is 17 amino acids long. Germline-derived CDR1 and CDR2 are SGHAT and FQNNGV. V gave up 5 bases and J gave up 6 bases; unmatched junction bases: 17. Here the CDR3 DNA reads TGTGCCAGCAGCGTGACTAGCCGGCTATATGGGGCGGATACGCAGTATTTT. Translated: CASSVTSRLYGADTQYF.

This clonotype was seen many times. The CDR3: CASSPLGGWGTDTQYF. CDR3 bases: TGTGCCAGCAGCCCCCTTGGGGGTTGGGGCACAGATACGCAGTATTTT. The chain has TRBV9 and TRBJ2-3; D tentatively reads TRBD1 or TRBD2 (5 bases each). Trimming took off 4 bases at V and 1 base at J, with 16 bases between the two ends. In germline, CDR1 is SGDLS, CDR2 YYNGEE. The CDR3 runs to 16 residues.

This clonotype has ten or more counts. The chain joins TRBV20-1 to TRBJ2-7; 8 bases map to TRBD2. The CDR3 consists of 13 residues. V lost 6 bases and J lost 6; bases outside the gene matches: 10. The germline V gene encodes CDR1 DFQATT and CDR2 SNEGSKA (reference sequence). The CDR3 nucleotides are TGCAGTGCCGCCCCCGGGACTAGACGCGAGCAGTACTTC. It translates to CSAAPGTRREQYF.

This rearrangement joins TRBV16 to TRBJ1-2; D gene uncertain. With 4 bases removed from V and 0 bases from J, the gap between germline ends came to 6 bases. The CDR3 loop spans 13 amino acids. Germline V CDR1 and CDR2: KGHSY, FQNENV. The CDR3 bases are TGTGCCAGCAGCCTCAATTCTAACTATGGCTACACCTTC. Translating it yields CASSLNSNYGYTF.

The table lists this clonotype with many counts. V is TRBV20-1 and J is TRBJ1-1; D might be TRBD1 (5 bases). Germline assignment: CDR1 DFQATT and CDR2 SNEGSKA (reference sequence). V lost 1 base, J lost 4 bases, and 22 bases lay in between. The CDR3 consists of 17 residues. The CDR3 sequence: CSARARGPTGALTEAFF. The CDR3 nucleotides are TGCAGTGCTAGAGCCCGCGGACCAACCGGGGCCCTCACTGAAGCTTTCTTT.

This chain uses TRBV7-3 with TRBJ2-3; D call uncertain. The V gene's germline CDR1 is SGHTA and CDR2 FQGTGA. Trimming took 4 bases from V and 3 from J, leaving 8 bases between them. CDR3 length equals 13 residues. The CDR3 spells CASSSPATDTQYF. CDR3 bases: TGTGCCAGCAGCTCCCCGGCGACAGATACGCAGTATTTT.

V is TRBV2 and J is TRBJ2-5, with 11 bases lining up with TRBD1. CDR1 is SNHLY and CDR2 is FYNNEI in the germline V gene. This CDR3 region has 15 residues. V shed 6 bases and J 5 bases; nucleotides not matched to a gene: 8. CDR3 in amino acids: CASRWGTGGLETQYF. CDR3 sequence (DNA): TGTGCCAGCAGGTGGGGGACAGGGGGTCTGGAGACCCAGTACTTC.

In its sample, this clonotype was seen many times. The chain combines TRBV12-3 or TRBV12-4 with TRBJ2-3; 8 bases match TRBD2. The V and J ends lost 8 bases and 3 bases, in that order; junction bases with no gene match: 10. This CDR3 region has 15 residues. The CDR3 sequence: CASGPAGVWTDTQYF. The CDR3 nucleotides read TGTGCCAGCGGTCCAGCGGGGGTTTGGACAGATACGCAGTATTTT.

The genes are TRBV12-3 or TRBV12-4 and TRBJ1-1, with TRBD1 matching 10 bases. The CDR3 covers 15 residues. With V trimmed by 7 bases and J by 4 bases, 9 bases remained unmatched. The DNA for the CDR3 is TGTGCCAGCACTTTTGGGACAGGGGCGAGCACTGAAGCTTTCTTT. It translates to CASTFGTGASTEAFF.